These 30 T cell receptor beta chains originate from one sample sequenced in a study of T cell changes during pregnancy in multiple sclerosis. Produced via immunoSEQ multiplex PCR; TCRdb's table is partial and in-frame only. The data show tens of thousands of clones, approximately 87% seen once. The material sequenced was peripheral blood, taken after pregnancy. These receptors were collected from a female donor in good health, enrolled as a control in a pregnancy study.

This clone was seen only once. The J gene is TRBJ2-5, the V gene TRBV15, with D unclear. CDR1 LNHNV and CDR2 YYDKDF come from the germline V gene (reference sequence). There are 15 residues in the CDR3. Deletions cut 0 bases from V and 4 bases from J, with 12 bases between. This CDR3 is CATSRDTPSIETQYF. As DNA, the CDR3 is TGTGCCACCAGCAGAGATACACCCTCGATAGAGACCCAGTACTTC.

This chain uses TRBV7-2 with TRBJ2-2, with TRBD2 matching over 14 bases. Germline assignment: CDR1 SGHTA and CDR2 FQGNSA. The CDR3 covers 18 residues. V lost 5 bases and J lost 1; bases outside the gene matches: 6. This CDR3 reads CASSTRLAGGRNTGELFF. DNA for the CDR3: TGTGCCAGCAGCACCCGACTAGCGGGGGGGAGGAACACCGGGGAGCTGTTTTTT.

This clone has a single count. As DNA, the CDR3 is TGTGCCAGCCACCGGGGGTATAGGGATGAAGCTTTCTTT. It encodes CASHRGYRDEAFF. The V and J genes are TRBV19 and TRBJ1-1; the D gene is possibly TRBD1 (5 bases). The V gene lost 9 bases and the J gene lost 7 bases, with 18 bases spanning the gap. The CDR3 contains 13 residues. Germline V gene data show CDR1 as LNHDA and CDR2 as SQIVND (reference sequence).

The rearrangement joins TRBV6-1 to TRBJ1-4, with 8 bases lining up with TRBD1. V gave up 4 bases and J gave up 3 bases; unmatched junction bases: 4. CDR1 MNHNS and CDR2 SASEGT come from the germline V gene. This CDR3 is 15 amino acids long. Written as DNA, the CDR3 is TGTGCCAGCAGTGCCGGACAGGGACCTAATGAAAAACTGTTTTTT. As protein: CASSAGQGPNEKLFF.

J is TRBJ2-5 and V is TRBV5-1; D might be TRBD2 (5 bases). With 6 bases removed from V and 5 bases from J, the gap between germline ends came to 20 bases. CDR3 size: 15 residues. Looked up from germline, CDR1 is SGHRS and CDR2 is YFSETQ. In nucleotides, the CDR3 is TGCGCCAGCACCCGCGAGGGAGCTACCTACGAGACCCAGTACTTC. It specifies CASTREGATYETQYF.

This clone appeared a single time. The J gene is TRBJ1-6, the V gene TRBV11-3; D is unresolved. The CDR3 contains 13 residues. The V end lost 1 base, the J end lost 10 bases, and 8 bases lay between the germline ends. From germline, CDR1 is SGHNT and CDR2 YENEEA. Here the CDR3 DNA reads TGTGCCAGCAGCTTAGGGCTTAACTCACCCCTCCACTTT. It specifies CASSLGLNSPLHF.

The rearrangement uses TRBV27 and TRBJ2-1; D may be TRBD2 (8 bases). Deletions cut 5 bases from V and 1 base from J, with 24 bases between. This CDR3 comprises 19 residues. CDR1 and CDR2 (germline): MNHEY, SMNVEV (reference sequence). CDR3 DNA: TGTGCCAGCAGTCACCTCACAGGGGAGCGGGGGCGATCCTACAATGAGCAGTTCTTC. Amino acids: CASSHLTGERGRSYNEQFF.

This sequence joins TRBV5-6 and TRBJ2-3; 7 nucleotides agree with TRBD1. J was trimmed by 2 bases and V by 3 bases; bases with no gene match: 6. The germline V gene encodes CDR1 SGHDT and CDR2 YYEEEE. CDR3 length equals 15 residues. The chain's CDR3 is CASSCYDRDTDTQYF. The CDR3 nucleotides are TGTGCCAGCAGCTGCTATGACAGGGACACAGATACGCAGTATTTT. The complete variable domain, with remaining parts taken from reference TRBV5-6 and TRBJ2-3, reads DAGVTQSPTHLIKTRGQQVTLRCSPKSGHDTVSWYQQALGQGPQFIFQYYEEEERQRGNFPDRFSGHQFPNYSSELNVNALLLGDSALYLCASSCYDRDTDTQYFGPGTRLTVL.

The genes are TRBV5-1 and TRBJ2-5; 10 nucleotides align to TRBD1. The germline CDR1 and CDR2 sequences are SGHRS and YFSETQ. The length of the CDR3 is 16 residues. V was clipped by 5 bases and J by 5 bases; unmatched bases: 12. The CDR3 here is CASRESTGGGHETQYF. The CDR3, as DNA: TGCGCCAGCAGAGAATCGACAGGGGGCGGCCACGAGACCCAGTACTTC.

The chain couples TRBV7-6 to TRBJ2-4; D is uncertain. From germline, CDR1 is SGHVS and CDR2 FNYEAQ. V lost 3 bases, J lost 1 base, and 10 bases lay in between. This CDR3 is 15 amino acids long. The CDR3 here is CASSFPGEAKNIQYF. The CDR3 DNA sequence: TGTGCCAGCAGCTTTCCCGGTGAGGCCAAAAACATTCAGTACTTC.

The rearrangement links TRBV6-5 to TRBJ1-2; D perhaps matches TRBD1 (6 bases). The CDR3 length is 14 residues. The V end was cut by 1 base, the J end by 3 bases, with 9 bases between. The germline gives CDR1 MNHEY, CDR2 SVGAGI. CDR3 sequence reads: CASSYFSGDYGYTF. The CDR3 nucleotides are TGTGCCAGCAGTTACTTTTCAGGGGACTATGGCTACACCTTC.

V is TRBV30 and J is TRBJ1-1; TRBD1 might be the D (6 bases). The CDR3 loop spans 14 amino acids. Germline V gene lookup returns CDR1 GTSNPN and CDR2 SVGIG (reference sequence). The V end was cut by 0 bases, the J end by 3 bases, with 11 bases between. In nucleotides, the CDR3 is TGTGCCTGGAGTGTACCGGACAGATACACTGAAGCTTTCTTT. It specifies CAWSVPDRYTEAFF. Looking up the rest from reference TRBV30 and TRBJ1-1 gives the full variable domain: SQTIHQWPATLVQPVGSPLSLECTVEGTSNPNLYWYRQAAGRGLQLLFYSVGIGQISSEVPQNLSASRPQDRQFILSSKKLLLSDSGFYLCAWSVPDRYTEAFFGQGTRLTVV.

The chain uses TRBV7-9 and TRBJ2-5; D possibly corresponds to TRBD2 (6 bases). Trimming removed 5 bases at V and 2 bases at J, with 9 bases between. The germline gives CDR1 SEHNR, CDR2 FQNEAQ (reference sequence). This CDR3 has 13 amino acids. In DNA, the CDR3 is TGTGCCAGCAGCCGCAGCGGGCAAGAGACCCAGTACTTC. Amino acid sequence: CASSRSGQETQYF.

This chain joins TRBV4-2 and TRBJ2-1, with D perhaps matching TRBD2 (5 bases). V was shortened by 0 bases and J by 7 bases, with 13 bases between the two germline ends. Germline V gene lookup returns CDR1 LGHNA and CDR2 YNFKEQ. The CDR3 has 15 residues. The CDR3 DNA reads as TGTGCCAGCAGCCAAGATCGAGTAGCGAATAATGAGCAGTTCTTC. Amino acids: CASSQDRVANNEQFF.

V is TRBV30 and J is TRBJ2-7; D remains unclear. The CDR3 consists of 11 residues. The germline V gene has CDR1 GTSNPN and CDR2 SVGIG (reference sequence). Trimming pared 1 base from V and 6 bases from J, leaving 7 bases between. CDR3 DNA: TGTGCCTGGAGTGGCCAGTCCGAGCAGTACTTC. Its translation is CAWSGQSEQYF.

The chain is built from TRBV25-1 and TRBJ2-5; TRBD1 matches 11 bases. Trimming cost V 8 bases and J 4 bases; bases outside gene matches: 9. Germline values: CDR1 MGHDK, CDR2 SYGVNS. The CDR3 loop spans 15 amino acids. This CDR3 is CASGLGQGEGETQYF. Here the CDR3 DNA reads TGTGCCAGCGGATTGGGACAGGGGGAAGGAGAGACCCAGTACTTC.

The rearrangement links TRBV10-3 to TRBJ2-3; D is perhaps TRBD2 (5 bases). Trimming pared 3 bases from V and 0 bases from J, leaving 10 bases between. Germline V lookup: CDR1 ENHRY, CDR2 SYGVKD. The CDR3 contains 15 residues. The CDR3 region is CAISERGTSTDTQYF. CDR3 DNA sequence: TGTGCCATCAGTGAACGGGGAACTAGCACAGATACGCAGTATTTT.

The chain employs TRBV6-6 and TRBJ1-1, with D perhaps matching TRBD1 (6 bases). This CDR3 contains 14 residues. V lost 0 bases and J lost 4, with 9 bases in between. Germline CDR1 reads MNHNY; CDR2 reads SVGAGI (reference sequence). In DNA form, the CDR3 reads TGTGCCAGCAGTTACTCGCGGGGGGCCACTGAAGCTTTCTTT. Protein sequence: CASSYSRGATEAFF.

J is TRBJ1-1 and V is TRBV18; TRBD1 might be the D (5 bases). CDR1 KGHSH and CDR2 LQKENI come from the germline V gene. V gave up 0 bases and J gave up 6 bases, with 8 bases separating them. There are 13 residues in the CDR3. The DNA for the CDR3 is TGTGCCAGCTCACCACCAGGAGGGGCTGAAGCTTTCTTT. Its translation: CASSPPGGAEAFF.

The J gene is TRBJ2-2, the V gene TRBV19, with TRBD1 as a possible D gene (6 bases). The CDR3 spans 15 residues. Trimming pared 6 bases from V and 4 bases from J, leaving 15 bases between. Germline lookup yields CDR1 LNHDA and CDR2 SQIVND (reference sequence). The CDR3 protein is CASSLTGFGTGELFF. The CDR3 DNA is TGTGCCAGTAGCCTAACAGGGTTTGGCACCGGGGAGCTGTTTTTT.

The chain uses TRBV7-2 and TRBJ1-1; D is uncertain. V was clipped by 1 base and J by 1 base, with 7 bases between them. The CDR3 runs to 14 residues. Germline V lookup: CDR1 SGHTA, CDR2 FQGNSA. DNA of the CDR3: TGTGCCAGCAGCTTAGGTCGAGGGAACACTGAAGCTTTCTTT. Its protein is CASSLGRGNTEAFF.

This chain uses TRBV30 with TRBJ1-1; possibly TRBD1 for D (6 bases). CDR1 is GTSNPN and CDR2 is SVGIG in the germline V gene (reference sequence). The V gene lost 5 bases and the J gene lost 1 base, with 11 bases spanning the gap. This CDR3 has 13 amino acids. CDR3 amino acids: CAWDRSRNTEAFF. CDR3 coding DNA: TGTGCCTGGGACAGGTCCAGGAACACTGAAGCTTTCTTT.

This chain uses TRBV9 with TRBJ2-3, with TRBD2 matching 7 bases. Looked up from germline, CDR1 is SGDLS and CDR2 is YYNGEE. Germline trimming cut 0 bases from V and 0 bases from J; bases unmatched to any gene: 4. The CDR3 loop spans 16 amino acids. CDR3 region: CASSVDGAGSTDTQYF. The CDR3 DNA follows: TGTGCCAGCAGCGTAGACGGAGCGGGGAGCACAGATACGCAGTATTTT.

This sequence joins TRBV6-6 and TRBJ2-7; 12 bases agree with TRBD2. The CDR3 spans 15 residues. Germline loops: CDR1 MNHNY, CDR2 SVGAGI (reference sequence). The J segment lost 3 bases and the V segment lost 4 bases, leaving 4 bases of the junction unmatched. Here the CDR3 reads CASSSLAGGHYEQYF. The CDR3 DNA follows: TGTGCCAGCAGTTCTCTAGCGGGAGGGCACTACGAGCAGTACTTC.

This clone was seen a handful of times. The CDR3 reads CASSQQGIEAFF. CDR3 DNA: TGTGCCAGCAGCCAACAGGGGATTGAAGCTTTCTTT. The chain links TRBV4-2 to TRBJ1-1; weak D call: TRBD1 (6 bases). This CDR3 is built from 12 residues. Per germline, CDR1 LGHNA and CDR2 YNFKEQ. Trimming shortened V by 2 bases and J by 7 bases, and 8 bases separated the two germline ends.

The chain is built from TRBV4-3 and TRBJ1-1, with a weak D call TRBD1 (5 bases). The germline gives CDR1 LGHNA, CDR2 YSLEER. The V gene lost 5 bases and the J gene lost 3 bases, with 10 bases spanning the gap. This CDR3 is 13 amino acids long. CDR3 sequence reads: CASSDSLYTEAFF. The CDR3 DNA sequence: TGCGCCAGCAGCGACAGCTTATACACTGAAGCTTTCTTT.

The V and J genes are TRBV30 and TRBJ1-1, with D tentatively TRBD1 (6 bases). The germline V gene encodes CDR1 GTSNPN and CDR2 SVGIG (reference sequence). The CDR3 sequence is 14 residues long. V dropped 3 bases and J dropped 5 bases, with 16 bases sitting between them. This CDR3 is CAWRTQGSRTEAFF. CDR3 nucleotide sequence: TGTGCCTGGAGGACTCAGGGGAGTCGGACTGAAGCTTTCTTT.

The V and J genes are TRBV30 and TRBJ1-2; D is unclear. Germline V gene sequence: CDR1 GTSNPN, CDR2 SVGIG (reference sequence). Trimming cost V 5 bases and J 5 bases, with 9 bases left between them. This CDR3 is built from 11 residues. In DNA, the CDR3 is TGTGCCTGGGTCGCGGAATATGGCTACACCTTC. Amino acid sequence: CAWVAEYGYTF. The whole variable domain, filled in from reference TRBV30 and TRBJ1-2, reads SQTIHQWPATLVQPVGSPLSLECTVEGTSNPNLYWYRQAAGRGLQLLFYSVGIGQISSEVPQNLSASRPQDRQFILSSKKLLLSDSGFYLCAWVAEYGYTFGSGTRLTVV.

Here the CDR3 DNA reads TGCAGCGTCGCCCGCGATAGCTCGGGGGTCGGGGAGCTGTTTTTT. Its protein is CSVARDSSGVGELFF. V and J are TRBV29-1 and TRBJ2-2; TRBD2 is a possible D gene (6 bases). Per the germline V gene, CDR1 is SQVTM and CDR2 is ANQGSEA. The CDR3 contains 15 residues. Trimming pared 6 bases from V and 7 bases from J, leaving 21 bases between.

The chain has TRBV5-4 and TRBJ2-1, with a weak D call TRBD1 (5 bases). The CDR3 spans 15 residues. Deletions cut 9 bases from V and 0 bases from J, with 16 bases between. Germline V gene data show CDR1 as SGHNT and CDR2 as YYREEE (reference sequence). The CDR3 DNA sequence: TGTGCCACCTATGGGGCTGATCACTCCTACAATGAGCAGTTCTTC. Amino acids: CATYGADHSYNEQFF.